This passage covers 16 T cell receptor beta chains from one sample sequenced in a study of blood T cell repertoires in COVID-19. Sequencing was performed with immunoSEQ multiplex PCR; in TCRdb, only in-frame clones are kept and a portion is missing. Of 200,000 to 250,000 clones listed, about four fifths are singletons. What was sequenced was peripheral blood. The source of these receptors is a woman between 18 and 30 years old with acute or convalescent COVID-19.

J is TRBJ1-2 and V is TRBV19; D is possibly TRBD1 (5 bases). CDR1 LNHDA and CDR2 SQIVND come from the germline V gene (reference sequence). Trimming removed 1 base from V and 8 bases from J, with 11 bases in between. The CDR3 consists of 13 residues. The CDR3 here is CASSIAGSEGYTF. The CDR3 coding sequence is TGTGCCAGTAGTATAGCAGGGTCTGAAGGCTACACCTTC.

The rearrangement joins TRBV4-3 to TRBJ2-3; D not resolved. V lost 0 bases and J 2 bases, leaving 9 bases between the germline ends. The germline gives CDR1 LGHNA, CDR2 YSLEER. There are 15 residues in the CDR3. The DNA of the CDR3 is TGCGCCAGCAGCCAAGACCCACTCGACACAGATACGCAGTATTTT. Translating it yields CASSQDPLDTDTQYF.

This CDR3 is CASSRPGQGNYGYTF. CDR3 coding DNA: TGTGCCAGCAGTCGACCCGGACAGGGAAACTATGGCTACACCTTC. The chain joins TRBV28 to TRBJ1-2, with TRBD1 matching 8 bases. CDR3 size: 15 residues. V lost 5 bases to trimming and J lost 2 bases; unmatched junction nucleotides: 7. Germline CDR1 is MDHEN and CDR2 is SYDVKM.

The rearrangement links TRBV29-1 to TRBJ1-2; 8 bases are shared with TRBD1. Trimming at V came to 3 bases and at J to 7 bases, leaving 4 bases not matched to a gene. The CDR3 consists of 12 residues. Germline values: CDR1 SQVTM, CDR2 ANQGSEA. CDR3 sequence reads: CSVDRQGAGYTF. CDR3 DNA sequence: TGCAGCGTTGATCGGCAGGGGGCTGGCTACACCTTC.

A single count supports this clone. The chain couples TRBV5-1 to TRBJ1-5; TRBD1 is a possible D gene (5 bases). The CDR3 sequence is 14 residues long. Trimming left V 4 bases short and J 0 bases short, with 8 bases between. Per the germline V gene, CDR1 is SGHRS and CDR2 is YFSETQ. Written as DNA, the CDR3 is TGCGCCAGCAGCGTAGGGGATAGCAATCAGCCCCAGCATTTT. Encoded protein: CASSVGDSNQPQHF.

The chain links TRBV27 to TRBJ1-5; 11 bases are shared with TRBD1. Trimming took 5 bases from V and 7 from J; bases not matched to a gene: 4. Germline values: CDR1 MNHEY, CDR2 SMNVEV (reference sequence). The CDR3 runs 14 residues. The CDR3 loop is CASSAGTGGQPQHF. CDR3 DNA: TGTGCCAGCAGTGCCGGGACAGGGGGGCAGCCCCAGCATTTT.

The gene calls are TRBV10-3 and TRBJ2-7, with D possibly TRBD1 on 6 matching bases. This CDR3 comprises 15 residues. The V end lost 5 bases, the J end lost 2 bases, and 16 bases lay between the germline ends. CDR1 and CDR2 from the germline V gene are ENHRY and SYGVKD. In DNA, the CDR3 is TGTGCCATCAGTCCTCGAGGGGACAACACCTACGAGCAGTACTTC. Its protein is CAISPRGDNTYEQYF.

The J gene is TRBJ2-7, the V gene TRBV5-6; D is possibly TRBD2 (7 bases). Trimming took off 0 bases at V and 4 bases at J, with 11 bases between the two ends. The CDR3 sequence is 14 residues long. CDR1 and CDR2 (germline): SGHDT, YYEEEE. DNA of the CDR3: TGTGCCAGCAGCTTGGTTGGGAGGGGGTACGAGCAGTACTTC. Its protein is CASSLVGRGYEQYF.

The chain has TRBV9 and TRBJ1-1; the D gene is possibly TRBD1 (6 bases). CDR1 and CDR2 (germline): SGDLS, YYNGEE. Trimming stripped 3 bases from V and 7 bases from J, with 16 bases between. The CDR3 contains 14 residues. CDR3: CASSANQGRGEAFF. CDR3 sequence (DNA): TGTGCCAGCAGCGCCAACCAGGGGAGAGGTGAAGCTTTCTTT.

This clone was counted only a few times. This chain links TRBV25-1 with TRBJ2-7; TRBD1 is a possible D gene (6 bases). V lost 4 bases and J 4 bases, leaving 8 bases between the germline ends. Germline CDR1 is MGHDK and CDR2 is SYGVNS. The length of the CDR3 is 12 residues. In DNA, the CDR3 is TGTGCCAGCAGTGGAGGGGGTTACGAGCAGTACTTC. It yields the protein CASSGGGYEQYF.

The genes are TRBV11-2 and TRBJ2-7; TRBD2 matches at 10 bases. V gave up 5 bases and J gave up 2 bases; unmatched junction bases: 6. CDR3 size: 15 residues. Germline lookup yields CDR1 SGHAT and CDR2 FQNNGV. The CDR3 sequence: CASSPRTSGAYEQYF. CDR3 DNA sequence: TGTGCCAGCAGCCCTAGGACTAGCGGAGCCTACGAGCAGTACTTC.

The genes are TRBV7-3 and TRBJ2-7; TRBD1 matches 9 bases. The V segment lost 2 bases and the J segment 3 bases; nucleotides outside the gene matches: 5. Germline values: CDR1 SGHTA, CDR2 FQGTGA. The CDR3 is made up of 15 amino acids. CDR3 protein: CASSLQGGQGYEQYF. For the CDR3, the DNA is TGTGCCAGCAGCTTACAAGGGGGACAGGGCTACGAGCAGTACTTC. Combining the CDR3 with reference TRBV7-3 and TRBJ2-7 gives the whole variable domain GAGVSQTPSNKVTEKGKYVELRCDPISGHTALYWYRQSLGQGPEFLIYFQGTGAADDSGLPNDRFFAVRPEGSVSTLKIQRTERGDSAVYLCASSLQGGQGYEQYFGPGTRLTVT.

The V call is TRBV29-1, the J call TRBJ2-1; possible D gene TRBD1, 5 bases. Trimming took 6 bases from V and 1 from J, leaving 28 bases between them. The CDR3 loop spans 19 amino acids. Germline CDR1 and CDR2: SQVTM and ANQGSEA. The CDR3 region is CSVAKWVSSGIISYNEQFF. The CDR3 DNA is TGCAGCGTAGCAAAGTGGGTATCGTCAGGGATTATTTCCTACAATGAGCAGTTCTTC.

CDR3 residues: CASSPGTSGRTDTQYF. The CDR3 DNA reads as TGTGCCAGCAGCCCTGGGACTAGCGGGCGAACAGATACGCAGTATTTT. The chain uses TRBV7-2 and TRBJ2-3; 12 nucleotides align to TRBD2. Trimming at V came to 5 bases and at J to 3 bases, leaving 6 bases not matched to a gene. CDR3 length equals 16 residues. From germline, CDR1 is SGHTA and CDR2 FQGNSA.

This clone was found a few times. The chain combines TRBV10-2 with TRBJ1-1, with 12 bases fitting TRBD1. From germline, CDR1 is WSHSY and CDR2 SAAADI. Losses at the gene ends were 8 bases for V and 0 bases for J; bases not matched to a gene: 4. The CDR3 has 15 amino acids. As DNA, the CDR3 is TGCGCCAGCCGGGACAGGGGGCCCATGAACACTGAAGCTTTCTTT. Translating gives CASRDRGPMNTEAFF.

The rearrangement joins TRBV30 to TRBJ1-6, with D hard to call. The length of the CDR3 is 13 residues. V lost 0 bases, J lost 10 bases, and 10 bases lay in between. Germline-derived CDR1 and CDR2 are GTSNPN and SVGIG (reference sequence). The CDR3 is CAWSVHGESPLHF. In nucleotides, the CDR3 is TGTGCCTGGAGTGTACATGGGGAGTCACCCCTCCACTTT. The whole variable domain, remainder taken from reference TRBV30 and TRBJ1-6, is SQTIHQWPATLVQPVGSPLSLECTVEGTSNPNLYWYRQAAGRGLQLLFYSVGIGQISSEVPQNLSASRPQDRQFILSSKKLLLSDSGFYLCAWSVHGESPLHFGNGTRLTVT.